Listed below are T cell receptor beta chains from one sample, sequenced in a study of shared T cell receptors in the human thymus. Using immunoSEQ multiplex PCR, the repertoire was profiled, and TCRdb retains in-frame clones only, with some absent. The repertoire holds about 380,000 clones, with over 90% as singletons. Sequencing used thymocytes. The receptor source for this set is a human donor. Both conserved end residues are part of each CDR3. The order of the fields is J gene, clone size, V gene, D gene, CDR3 DNA, CDR3 protein. The D gene is left open where the match is weak. Only some rows state a clone size, as once, few, many or a class for expanded clones.

TRBJ2-1	.	TRBV7-6	.	TGTGCCAGCAGCTTAGCCCCGCGGGATCACCACAATGAGCAGTTCTTC	CASSLAPRDHHNEQFF
TRBJ1-1	.	TRBV5-1	.	TGCGCCAGCAGCTTGGAAGGGGCTATGAACACTGAAGCTTTCTTT	CASSLEGAMNTEAFF
TRBJ1-6	.	TRBV19	.	TGTGCCAGCACCGACAGGAGCTCCTATAATTCACCCCTCCACTTT	CASTDRSSYNSPLHF
TRBJ2-7	.	TRBV20-1	.	TGCAGTACAATGTTTCGGGAGCAGTACTTC	CSTMFREQYF
TRBJ2-3	.	TRBV7-2	.	TGTGCCAGCAGCCTCCTTAGCGGCCCCACGGGGACAGATACGCAGTATTTT	CASSLLSGPTGTDTQYF
TRBJ2-2	once	TRBV30	TRBD2	TGTGCCTGGAGTAGCGGGATGGGCACCGGGGAGCTGTTTTTT	CAWSSGMGTGELFF
TRBJ2-3	.	TRBV6-1	.	TGTGCCAGCAGTGACTGTGGAACTAGAGGGGATACGCAGTATTTT	CASSDCGTRGDTQYF
TRBJ2-1	.	TRBV13	.	TGTGCCAGCAGCTCCTGGCAAACCTACAATGAGCAGTTCTTC	CASSSWQTYNEQFF
TRBJ2-3	.	TRBV11-2	.	TGTGCCAGCAGCTCCAGGGGTAGCACAGATACGCAGTATTTT	CASSSRGSTDTQYF
TRBJ1-1	.	TRBV28	.	TGTGCCAGCAGTTTATTGGGCTACTGGGCCCAGGGAGCTTTCTTT	CASSLLGYWAQGAFF